The clone carrying this TCR beta chain was picked up one time. The CDR3 has 15 residues. The trim removed 2 bases at V and 5 bases at J, leaving 4 bases unmatched. The germline V gene encodes CDR1 MNHNS and CDR2 SASEGT. In the study's own analysis: The assay estimated nucleated cells by amplifying reference gene primers. Assay: immunoSEQ multiplex PCR; the TCRdb copy retains only in-frame clones and omits some. V and J calls and clone size come straight from that table; D and trimming were deduced from the DNA. This sample has 250,000 to 300,000 clones, with 80% to 90% found just once. These data belong to a study of blood T cell repertoires in COVID-19. As for the study in general: From T cells, B-cell-depleted T cells, or PBMCs came the material, which was cDNA or gDNA.

Sample: PBMCs or T cells enriched from blood (not recorded which). This receptor was identified in a man younger than 30 who had recovered from COVID-19. The chain joins TRBV6-1 to TRBJ2-3; 10 nucleotides line up with TRBD2. In nucleotides, the CDR3 is TGTGCCAGCAGTGAATTAGCGGGGGGTCAAGATACGCAGTATTTT. This sequence encodes CASSELAGGQDTQYF.